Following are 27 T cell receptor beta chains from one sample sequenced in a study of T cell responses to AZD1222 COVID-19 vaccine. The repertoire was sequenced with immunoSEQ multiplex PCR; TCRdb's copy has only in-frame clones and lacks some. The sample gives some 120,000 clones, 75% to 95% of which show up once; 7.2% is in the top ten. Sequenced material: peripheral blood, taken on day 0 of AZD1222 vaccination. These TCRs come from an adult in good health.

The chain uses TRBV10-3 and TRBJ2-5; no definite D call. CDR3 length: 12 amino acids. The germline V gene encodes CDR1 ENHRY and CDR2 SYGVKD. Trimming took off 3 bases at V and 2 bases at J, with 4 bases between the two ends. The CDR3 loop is CAISEQQETQYF. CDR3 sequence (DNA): TGTGCCATCAGTGAACAGCAAGAGACCCAGTACTTC.

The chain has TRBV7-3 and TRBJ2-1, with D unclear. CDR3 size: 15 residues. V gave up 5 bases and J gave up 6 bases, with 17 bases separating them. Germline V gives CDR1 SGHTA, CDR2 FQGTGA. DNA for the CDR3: TGTGCCAGCAGCCGTATCCGGACCGATACCAATGAGCAGTTCTTC. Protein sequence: CASSRIRTDTNEQFF.

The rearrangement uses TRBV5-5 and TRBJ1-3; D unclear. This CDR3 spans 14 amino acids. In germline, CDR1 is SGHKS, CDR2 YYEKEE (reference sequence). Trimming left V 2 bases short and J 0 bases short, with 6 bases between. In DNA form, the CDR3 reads TGTGCCAGCAGCTTAGGATCCTCTGGAAACACCATATATTTT. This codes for CASSLGSSGNTIYF. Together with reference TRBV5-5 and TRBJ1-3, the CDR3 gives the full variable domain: DAGVTQSPTHLIKTRGQQVTLRCSPISGHKSVSWYQQVLGQGPQFIFQYYEKEERGRGNFPDRFSARQFPNYSSELNVNALLLGDSALYLCASSLGSSGNTIYFGEGSWLTVV.

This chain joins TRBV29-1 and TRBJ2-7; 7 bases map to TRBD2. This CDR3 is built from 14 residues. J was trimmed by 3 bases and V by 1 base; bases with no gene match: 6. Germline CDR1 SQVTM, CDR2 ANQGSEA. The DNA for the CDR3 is TGCAGCGTTGAAGTGATGGGGGGGATCTACGAGCAGTACTTC. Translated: CSVEVMGGIYEQYF.

The DNA for the CDR3 is TGTGCCAGCAGTGTTGACGCAGGGGGGAATCAGCCCCAGCATTTT. Translation gives CASSVDAGGNQPQHF. The chain recombines TRBV2 with TRBJ1-5, with TRBD1 identical over 7 bases. The CDR3 is 15 amino acids. CDR1 is SNHLY and CDR2 is FYNNEI in the germline V gene. After removal of 4 bases from V and 4 bases from J, the junction contained 7 bases not matched to a gene.

The DNA of the CDR3 is TGTGCTAGTGGTTTGGCCCGGGACAGTTTGTTCTTC. Translating it yields CASGLARDSLFF. The J gene is TRBJ2-1, the V gene TRBV12-5, with 7 bases lining up with TRBD1. Per germline, CDR1 LGHNT and CDR2 FRNRAP. V was clipped by 1 base and J by 15 bases; unmatched bases: 6. This CDR3 is 12 amino acids long.

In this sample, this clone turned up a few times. The CDR3 sequence: CASSAGTGGNNQPQHF. The CDR3, as DNA: TGTGCCAGCAGCGCCGGGACAGGGGGGAACAATCAGCCCCAGCATTTT. This sequence joins TRBV7-2 and TRBJ1-5, with 11 positions matching TRBD1. Looked up from germline, CDR1 is SGHTA and CDR2 is FQGNSA. After removal of 5 bases from V and 3 bases from J, the junction contained 6 bases not matched to a gene. The CDR3 contains 16 residues.

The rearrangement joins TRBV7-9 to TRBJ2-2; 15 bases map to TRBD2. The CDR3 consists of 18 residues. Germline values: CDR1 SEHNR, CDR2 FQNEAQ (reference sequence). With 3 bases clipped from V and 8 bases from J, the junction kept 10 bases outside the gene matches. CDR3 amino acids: CASSFRTSGRAASGELFF. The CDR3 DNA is TGTGCCAGCAGCTTCAGGACTAGCGGGAGGGCCGCGTCGGGGGAGCTGTTTTTT.

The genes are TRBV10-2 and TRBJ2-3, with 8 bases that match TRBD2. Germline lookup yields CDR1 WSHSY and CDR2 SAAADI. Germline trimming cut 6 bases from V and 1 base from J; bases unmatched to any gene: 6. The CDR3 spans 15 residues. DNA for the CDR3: TGCGCCAGCAGGCCCGCCGGGAGGGGCACAGATACGCAGTATTTT. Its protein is CASRPAGRGTDTQYF.

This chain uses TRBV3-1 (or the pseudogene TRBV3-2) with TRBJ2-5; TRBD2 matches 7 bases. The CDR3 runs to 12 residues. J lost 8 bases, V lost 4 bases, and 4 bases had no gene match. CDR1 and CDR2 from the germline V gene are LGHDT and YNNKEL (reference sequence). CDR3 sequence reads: CASSLGGGTQYF. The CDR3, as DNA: TGTGCCAGCAGCCTTGGGGGGGGAACCCAGTACTTC.

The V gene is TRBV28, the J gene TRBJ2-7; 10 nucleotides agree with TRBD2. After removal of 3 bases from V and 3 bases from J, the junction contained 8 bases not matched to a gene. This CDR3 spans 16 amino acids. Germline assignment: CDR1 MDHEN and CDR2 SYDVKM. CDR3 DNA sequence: TGTGCCAGCAGTTTCCTCGGACTAGCGGAGCACTACGAGCAGTACTTC. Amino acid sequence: CASSFLGLAEHYEQYF.

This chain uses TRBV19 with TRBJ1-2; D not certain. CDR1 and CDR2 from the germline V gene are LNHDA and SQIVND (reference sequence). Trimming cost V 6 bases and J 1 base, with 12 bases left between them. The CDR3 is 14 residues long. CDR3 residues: CASRENYNNYGYTF. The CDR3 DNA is TGTGCCAGTAGAGAGAACTACAATAACTATGGCTACACCTTC.

Here the CDR3 reads CASSSSNRDSKGYGYTF. For the CDR3, the DNA is TGTGCCAGCAGCTCCTCGAACCGGGACAGTAAGGGCTATGGCTACACCTTC. V and J are TRBV7-9 and TRBJ1-2; 7 bases are shared with TRBD1. The CDR3 covers 17 residues. Germline values: CDR1 SEHNR, CDR2 FQNEAQ (reference sequence). The junction had 15 bases not matched to a gene; V was cut back by 4 bases and J by 4 bases.

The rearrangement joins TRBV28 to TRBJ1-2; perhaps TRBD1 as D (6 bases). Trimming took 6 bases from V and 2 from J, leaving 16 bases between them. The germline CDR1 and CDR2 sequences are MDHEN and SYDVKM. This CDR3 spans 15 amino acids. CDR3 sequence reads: CASSLQGGLNYGYTF. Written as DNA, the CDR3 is TGTGCCAGCAGCCTCCAAGGGGGACTCAACTATGGCTACACCTTC.

The chain's CDR3 is CASSITPSGLAGINIQYF. The CDR3 DNA follows: TGTGCCAGCTCTATCACCCCCTCCGGACTAGCGGGGATAAACATTCAGTACTTC. The chain recombines TRBV18 with TRBJ2-4; 12 bases agree with TRBD2. The CDR3 contains 18 residues. Looked up from germline, CDR1 is KGHSH and CDR2 is LQKENI. J gave up 6 bases and V 6 bases, and 15 bases lay outside the gene matches.

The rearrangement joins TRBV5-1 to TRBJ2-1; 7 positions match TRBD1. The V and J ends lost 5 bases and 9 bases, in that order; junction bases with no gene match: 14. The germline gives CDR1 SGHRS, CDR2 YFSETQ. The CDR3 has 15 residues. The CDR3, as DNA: TGCGCCAGCAGTTCCGAGGGACAGCGCCGGAGTGAGCAGTTCTTC. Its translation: CASSSEGQRRSEQFF.

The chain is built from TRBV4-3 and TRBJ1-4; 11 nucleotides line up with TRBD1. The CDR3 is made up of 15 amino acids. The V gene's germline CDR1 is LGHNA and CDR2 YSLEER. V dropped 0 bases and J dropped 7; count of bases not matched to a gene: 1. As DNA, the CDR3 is TGCGCCAGCAGCCAAGACGGGACAGGGGGTGAAAAACTGTTTTTT. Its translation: CASSQDGTGGEKLFF.

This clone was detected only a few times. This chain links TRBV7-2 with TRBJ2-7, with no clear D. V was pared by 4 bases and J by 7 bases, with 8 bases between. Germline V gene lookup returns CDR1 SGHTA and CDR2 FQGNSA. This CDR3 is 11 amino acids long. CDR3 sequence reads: CASSSPGEQYF. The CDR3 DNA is TGTGCCAGCAGCTCGCCCGGAGAGCAGTACTTC.

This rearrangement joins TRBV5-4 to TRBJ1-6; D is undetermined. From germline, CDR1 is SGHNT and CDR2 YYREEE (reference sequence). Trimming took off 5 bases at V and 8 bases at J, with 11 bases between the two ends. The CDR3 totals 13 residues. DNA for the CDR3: TGTGCCAGCAGGGACTCGAGGGATTCACCCCTCCACTTT. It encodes CASRDSRDSPLHF.

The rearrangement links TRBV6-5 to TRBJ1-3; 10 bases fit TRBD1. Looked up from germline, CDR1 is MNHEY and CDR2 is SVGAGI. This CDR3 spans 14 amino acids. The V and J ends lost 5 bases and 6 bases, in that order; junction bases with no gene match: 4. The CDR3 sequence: CASSPTGGINTIYF. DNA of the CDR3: TGTGCCAGCAGTCCGACAGGGGGCATAAACACCATATATTTT.

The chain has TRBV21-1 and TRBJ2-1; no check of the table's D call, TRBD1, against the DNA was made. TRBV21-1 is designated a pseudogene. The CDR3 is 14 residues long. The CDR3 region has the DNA TGTGCCAGCAGCTCCCTCGGTTGGGGCGGTGAGCAGTTCTTC. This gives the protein CASSSLGWGGEQFF.

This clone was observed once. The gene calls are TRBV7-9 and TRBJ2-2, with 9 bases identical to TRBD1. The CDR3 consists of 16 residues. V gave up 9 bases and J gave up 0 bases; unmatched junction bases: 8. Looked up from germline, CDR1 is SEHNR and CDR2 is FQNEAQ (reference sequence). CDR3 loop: CASPGQGSANTGELFF. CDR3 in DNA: TGTGCCAGTCCGGGACAGGGATCTGCGAACACCGGGGAGCTGTTTTTT.

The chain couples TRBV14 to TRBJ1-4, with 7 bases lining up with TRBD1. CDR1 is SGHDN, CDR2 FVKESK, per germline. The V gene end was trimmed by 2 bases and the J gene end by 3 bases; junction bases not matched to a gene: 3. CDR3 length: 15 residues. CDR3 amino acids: CASSQSGTANEKLFF. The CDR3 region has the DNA TGTGCCAGCAGCCAATCCGGGACAGCTAATGAAAAACTGTTTTTT.

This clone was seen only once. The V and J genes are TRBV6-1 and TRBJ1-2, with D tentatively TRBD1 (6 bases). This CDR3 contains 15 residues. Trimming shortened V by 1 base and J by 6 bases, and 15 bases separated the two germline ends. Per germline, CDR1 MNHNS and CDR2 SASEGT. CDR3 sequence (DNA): TGTGCCAGCAGTGAAGGGGGGGGGCGCAGGCATGGCTACACCTTC. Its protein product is CASSEGGGRRHGYTF.

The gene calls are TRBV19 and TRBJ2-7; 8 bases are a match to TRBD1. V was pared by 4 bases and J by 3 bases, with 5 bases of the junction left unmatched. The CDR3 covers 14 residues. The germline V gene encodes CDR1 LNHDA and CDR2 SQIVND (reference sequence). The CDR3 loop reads CASSTGTGGYEQYF. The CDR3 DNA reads TGTGCCAGTAGTACCGGGACAGGAGGCTACGAGCAGTACTTC.

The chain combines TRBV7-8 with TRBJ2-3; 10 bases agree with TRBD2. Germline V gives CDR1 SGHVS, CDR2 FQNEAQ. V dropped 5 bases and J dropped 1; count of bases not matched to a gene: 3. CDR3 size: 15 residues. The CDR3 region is CASSPSGSGTDTQYF. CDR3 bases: TGTGCCAGCAGCCCTAGCGGGAGCGGCACAGATACGCAGTATTTT.

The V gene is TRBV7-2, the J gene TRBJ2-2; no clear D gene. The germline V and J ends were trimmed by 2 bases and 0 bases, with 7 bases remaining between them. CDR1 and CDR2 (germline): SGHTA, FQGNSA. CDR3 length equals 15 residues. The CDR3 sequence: CASSLRQTNTGELFF. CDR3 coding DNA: TGTGCCAGCAGCTTAAGGCAGACGAACACCGGGGAGCTGTTTTTT.